The clone carrying this T cell receptor (gamma chain) was counted only a few times. TCRdb shows a much larger clone's protein in place of this DNA's translation, and the two differ at residue 6, likely through a read error; the protein shown is translated from the DNA. This sample is drawn from a study of intestinal T cells in coeliac disease. CDR1 is VENAVY and CDR2 is YDSYNSRV in the germline V gene. CDR3 length: 12 amino acids. Unmatched junction bases numbered 6, after V lost 3 bases and J lost 7 bases. For each case, the template was genomic DNA from ten roughly 5.3-µm formalin-fixed paraffin-embedded scrolls. LymphoTrack primers amplified TRG sequences from approximately 200 ng of biopsy DNA. TCRdb re-analyzed the multiplex PCR reads via CATT. The repertoire has some 390 gamma-chain clones, over 40% of them found once; the top ten carry 28%.

V gene TRGV8 combines with J gene TRGJ1 or TRGJ2. The clonotype comes from a human donor with celiac disease. Material: a duodenal biopsy. In DNA form, the CDR3 reads TGTGCCACCTGGGATTGTGGCTATAAGAAACTCTTT. This sequence encodes CATWDCGYKKLF.